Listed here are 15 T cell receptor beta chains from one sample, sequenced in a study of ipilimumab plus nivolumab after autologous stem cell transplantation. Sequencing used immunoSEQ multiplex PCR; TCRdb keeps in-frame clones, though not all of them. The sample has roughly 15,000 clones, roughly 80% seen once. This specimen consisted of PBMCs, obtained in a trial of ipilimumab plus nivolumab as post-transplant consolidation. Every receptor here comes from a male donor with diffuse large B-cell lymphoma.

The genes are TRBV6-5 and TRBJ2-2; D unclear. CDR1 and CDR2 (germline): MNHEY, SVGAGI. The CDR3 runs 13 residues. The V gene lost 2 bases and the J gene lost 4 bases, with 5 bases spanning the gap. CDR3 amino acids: CASSYPATGELFF. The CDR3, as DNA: TGTGCCAGCAGTTACCCGGCCACCGGGGAGCTGTTTTTT.

The CDR3 nucleotides are TGTGCCAGCAGCAAAGGAGGGGGAGGGGGGACGAATAGGGAGCTGTTTTTT. Amino acid sequence: CASSKGGGGGTNRELFF. This chain links TRBV21-1 with TRBJ2-2; TRBD2 is the table's D call, not checked against the DNA. TRBV21-1 is listed as a pseudogene. The CDR3 runs to 17 residues.

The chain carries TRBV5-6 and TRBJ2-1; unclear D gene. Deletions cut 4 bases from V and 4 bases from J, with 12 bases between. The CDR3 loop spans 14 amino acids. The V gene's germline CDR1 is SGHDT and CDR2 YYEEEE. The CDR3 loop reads CASSPWRRYNEQFF. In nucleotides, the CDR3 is TGTGCCAGCAGCCCCTGGAGAAGATACAATGAGCAGTTCTTC. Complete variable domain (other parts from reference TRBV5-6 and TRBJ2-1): DAGVTQSPTHLIKTRGQQVTLRCSPKSGHDTVSWYQQALGQGPQFIFQYYEEEERQRGNFPDRFSGHQFPNYSSELNVNALLLGDSALYLCASSPWRRYNEQFFGPGTRLTVL.

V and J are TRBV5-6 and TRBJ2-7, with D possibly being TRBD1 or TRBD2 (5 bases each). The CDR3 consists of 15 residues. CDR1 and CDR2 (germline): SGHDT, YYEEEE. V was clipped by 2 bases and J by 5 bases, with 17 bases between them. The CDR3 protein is CASSFLKGTGNEQYF. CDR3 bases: TGTGCCAGCAGCTTCCTAAAAGGGACGGGAAACGAGCAGTACTTC. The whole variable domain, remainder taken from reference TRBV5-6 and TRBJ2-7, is DAGVTQSPTHLIKTRGQQVTLRCSPKSGHDTVSWYQQALGQGPQFIFQYYEEEERQRGNFPDRFSGHQFPNYSSELNVNALLLGDSALYLCASSFLKGTGNEQYFGPGTRLTVT.

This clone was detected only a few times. The CDR3 DNA is TGCGCCAGCAGCCAAGTTTCGACAGGGTCGGACTATGGCTACACCTTC. This sequence encodes CASSQVSTGSDYGYTF. The chain employs TRBV4-1 and TRBJ1-2, with 7 bases that match TRBD1. The CDR3 covers 16 residues. From germline, CDR1 is MGHRA and CDR2 YSYEKL. After removal of 1 base from V and 3 bases from J, the junction contained 8 bases not matched to a gene.

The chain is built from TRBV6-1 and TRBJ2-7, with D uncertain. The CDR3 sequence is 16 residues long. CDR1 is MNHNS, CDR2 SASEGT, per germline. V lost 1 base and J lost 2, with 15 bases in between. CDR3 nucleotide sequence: TGTGCCAGCAGTGAAGTTTTAGGGCCGGAACCCTACGAGCAGTACTTC. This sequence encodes CASSEVLGPEPYEQYF.

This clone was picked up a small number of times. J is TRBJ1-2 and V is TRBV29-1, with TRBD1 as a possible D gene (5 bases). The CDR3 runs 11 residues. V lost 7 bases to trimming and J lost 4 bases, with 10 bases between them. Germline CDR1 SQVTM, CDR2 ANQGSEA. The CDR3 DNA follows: TGCAGCGCGAATCAGGGCTATGGCTACACCTTC. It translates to CSANQGYGYTF.

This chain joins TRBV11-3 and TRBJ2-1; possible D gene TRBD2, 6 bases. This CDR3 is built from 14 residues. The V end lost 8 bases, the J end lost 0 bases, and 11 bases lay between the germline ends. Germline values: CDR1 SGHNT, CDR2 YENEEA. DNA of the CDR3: TGTGCCAGCTCCCCCGGGGGCTCCTACAATGAGCAGTTCTTC. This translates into CASSPGGSYNEQFF.

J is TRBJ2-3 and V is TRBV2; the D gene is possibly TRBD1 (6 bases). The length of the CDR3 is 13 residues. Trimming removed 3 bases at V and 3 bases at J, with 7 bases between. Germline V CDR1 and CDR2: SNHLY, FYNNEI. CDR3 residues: CASSDQGTDTQYF. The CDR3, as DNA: TGTGCCAGCAGTGATCAGGGGACAGATACGCAGTATTTT.

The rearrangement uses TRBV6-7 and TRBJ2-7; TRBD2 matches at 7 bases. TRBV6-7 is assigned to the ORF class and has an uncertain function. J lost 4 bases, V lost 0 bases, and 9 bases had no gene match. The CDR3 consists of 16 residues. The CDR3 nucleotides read TGTGCCAGCAGTTACTCGGGGGGGGTGCAACCTTACGAGCAGTACTTC. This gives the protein CASSYSGGVQPYEQYF.

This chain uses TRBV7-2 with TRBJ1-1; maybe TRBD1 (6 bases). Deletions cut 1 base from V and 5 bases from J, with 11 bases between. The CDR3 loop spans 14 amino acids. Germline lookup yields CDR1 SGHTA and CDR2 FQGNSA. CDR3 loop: CASSLVGGRTEAFF. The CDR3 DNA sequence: TGTGCCAGCAGCTTAGTTGGGGGGCGGACTGAAGCTTTCTTT.

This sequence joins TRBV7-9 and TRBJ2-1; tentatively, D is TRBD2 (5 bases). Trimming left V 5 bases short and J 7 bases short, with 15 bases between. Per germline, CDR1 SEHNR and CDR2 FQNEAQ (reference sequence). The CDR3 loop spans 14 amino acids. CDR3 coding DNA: TGTGCCAGCAGCCCCCGTGAGCGGAGTAATGAGCAGTTCTTC. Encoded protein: CASSPRERSNEQFF.

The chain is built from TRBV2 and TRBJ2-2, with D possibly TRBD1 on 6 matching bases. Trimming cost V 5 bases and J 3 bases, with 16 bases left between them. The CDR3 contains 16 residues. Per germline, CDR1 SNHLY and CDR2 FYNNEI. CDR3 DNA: TGTGCCAGCAGTCTTAGACAGGCCCGAGACACCGGGGAGCTGTTTTTT. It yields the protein CASSLRQARDTGELFF. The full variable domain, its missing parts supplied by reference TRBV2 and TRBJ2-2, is EPEVTQTPSHQVTQMGQEVILRCVPISNHLYFYWYRQILGQKVEFLVSFYNNEISEKSEIFDDQFSVERPDGSNFTLKIRSTKLEDSAMYFCASSLRQARDTGELFFGEGSRLTVL.

Here the CDR3 reads CASSLGQGSYGYTF. The CDR3 coding sequence is TGCGCCAGCAGCTTGGGACAGGGAAGCTATGGCTACACCTTC. V gene TRBV5-1 combines with J gene TRBJ1-2, with 7 bases identical to TRBD1. This CDR3 region has 14 residues. V shed 0 bases, J shed 4 bases, and the junction held 3 bases outside the gene matches. CDR1 and CDR2 from the germline V gene are SGHRS and YFSETQ.

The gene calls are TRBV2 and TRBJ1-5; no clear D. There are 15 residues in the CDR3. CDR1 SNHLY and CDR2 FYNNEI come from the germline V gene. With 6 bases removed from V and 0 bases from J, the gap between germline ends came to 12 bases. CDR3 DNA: TGTGCCAGCAGAAGAGGAGGAAATAGCAATCAGCCCCAGCATTTT. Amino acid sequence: CASRRGGNSNQPQHF.